The 22 T cell receptor beta chains below all came from one sample that was sequenced in a study of beta chain features in type 1 diabetes. Investigators reverse transcribed all isolated RNA, so they sequenced expressed TCRB transcripts. Only in-frame clones appear in the TCRdb table, and some are missing; sequencing was by immunoSEQ multiplex PCR. Of fewer than 150,000 clones in the sample, less than 8.5% are singletons; the top ten hold 1.3% to 1.5%. Sequenced: central memory CD4+ T cells from blood. The source of these receptors is a woman aged 25-40 years in good health.

This clone was counted at least ten times. The chain links TRBV7-3 to TRBJ2-7; perhaps TRBD2 as D (6 bases). Trimming took 5 bases from V and 5 from J, leaving 19 bases between them. The germline CDR1 and CDR2 sequences are SGHTA and FQGTGA. This CDR3 is 15 amino acids long. CDR3 bases: TGTGCCAGCAGCCCTTCGGTTGGGCGGGGAAACGAGCAGTACTTC. It is translated as CASSPSVGRGNEQYF.

This clone occurred many times. V gene TRBV18 combines with J gene TRBJ2-1; 10 positions agree with TRBD1. There are 14 residues in the CDR3. V shed 6 bases, J shed 6 bases, and the junction held 5 bases outside the gene matches. Germline V CDR1 and CDR2: KGHSH, LQKENI. The CDR3 spells CASSSRTGGNEQFF. CDR3 DNA sequence: TGTGCCAGCTCGTCACGGACAGGGGGCAATGAGCAGTTCTTC.

The V and J genes are TRBV6-1 and TRBJ1-5, with TRBD1 matching over 7 bases. Germline values: CDR1 MNHNS, CDR2 SASEGT. The CDR3 totals 12 residues. J was trimmed by 5 bases and V by 7 bases; bases with no gene match: 2. CDR3 sequence reads: CASNTGDQPQHF. CDR3 nucleotide sequence: TGTGCCAGCAATACAGGGGATCAGCCCCAGCATTTT.

In its sample, this clone was seen a few times. The chain employs TRBV4-1 and TRBJ2-2; D remains unclear. The ends were cut back, 3 bases at V and 2 bases at J, with 10 bases in the middle. Germline V gene data show CDR1 as MGHRA and CDR2 as YSYEKL. The CDR3 is 15 residues long. Written as DNA, the CDR3 is TGCGCCAGCAGCCAGCCGAGCATCAACACCGGGGAGCTGTTTTTT. Translated: CASSQPSINTGELFF.

This clone turned up a few times. The V call is TRBV28, the J call TRBJ2-2; 9 bases map to TRBD1. Germline V gene lookup returns CDR1 MDHEN and CDR2 SYDVKM. V dropped 5 bases and J dropped 4; count of bases not matched to a gene: 5. The CDR3 contains 15 residues. The CDR3 bases are TGTGCCAGCAGTCAACAGGGGGCGGGCACCGGGGAGCTGTTTTTT. Protein product: CASSQQGAGTGELFF. The full variable domain, with the rest looked up from reference TRBV28 and TRBJ2-2, is DVKVTQSSRYLVKRTGEKVFLECVQDMDHENMFWYRQDPGLGLRLIYFSYDVKMKEKGDIPEGYSVSREKKERFSLILESASTNQTSMYLCASSQQGAGTGELFFGEGSRLTVL.

The J gene is TRBJ1-5, the V gene TRBV28, with 9 bases lining up with TRBD1. Germline V gene data show CDR1 as MDHEN and CDR2 as SYDVKM. CDR3 length: 16 amino acids. V shed 3 bases and J 5 bases; nucleotides not matched to a gene: 8. Written as DNA, the CDR3 is TGTGCCAGCAGTTTTTCTAAACAGGGGGCACATCAGCCCCAGCATTTT. Its translation: CASSFSKQGAHQPQHF. The full variable domain, with the rest looked up from reference TRBV28 and TRBJ1-5, is DVKVTQSSRYLVKRTGEKVFLECVQDMDHENMFWYRQDPGLGLRLIYFSYDVKMKEKGDIPEGYSVSREKKERFSLILESASTNQTSMYLCASSFSKQGAHQPQHFGDGTRLSIL.

The chain combines TRBV7-9 with TRBJ2-2; no clear D gene. Germline V gene sequence: CDR1 SEHNR, CDR2 FQNEAQ (reference sequence). This CDR3 comprises 15 residues. V dropped 1 base and J dropped 6 bases, with 12 bases sitting between them. The DNA of the CDR3 is TGTGCCAGCAGCTTAGGGCCGGTAGAGGCCGGGGAGCTGTTTTTT. Protein: CASSLGPVEAGELFF.

This clone has just a few counts. CDR3 in DNA: TGTGCCAGTAACCAAATCCCACGCGGACTAGCGGACTCCTACGAGCAGTACTTC. Translated: CASNQIPRGLADSYEQYF. The J gene is TRBJ2-7, the V gene TRBV19, with 10 bases that match TRBD2. Germline-derived CDR1 and CDR2 are LNHDA and SQIVND (reference sequence). This CDR3 spans 18 amino acids. V was clipped by 7 bases and J by 0 bases; unmatched bases: 15. Full variable domain (outside the CDR3, taken from reference TRBV19 and TRBJ2-7): DGGITQSPKYLFRKEGQNVTLSCEQNLNHDAMYWYRQDPGQGLRLIYYSQIVNDFQKGDIAEGYSVSREKKESFPLTVTSAQKNPTAFYLCASNQIPRGLADSYEQYFGPGTRLTVT.

The rearrangement uses TRBV5-1 and TRBJ2-5; D may be TRBD1 (6 bases). The CDR3 is 16 residues long. V shed 1 base and J shed 1 base, with 14 bases lying between them. Germline lookup yields CDR1 SGHRS and CDR2 YFSETQ. The CDR3 spells CASSLMTGQVQETQYF. CDR3 in DNA: TGCGCCAGCAGCTTGATGACAGGCCAGGTCCAAGAGACCCAGTACTTC.

This chain connects TRBV19 to TRBJ1-2, with D uncertain. There are 13 residues in the CDR3. Germline CDR1 is LNHDA and CDR2 is SQIVND (reference sequence). The V end was cut by 3 bases, the J end by 2 bases, with 7 bases between. The CDR3 bases are TGTGCCAGTAGTATGGTACAGAACTATGGCTACACCTTC. The encoded protein is CASSMVQNYGYTF.

This clone was picked up a small number of times. The V and J genes are TRBV12-5 and TRBJ2-1; D might be TRBD2 (6 bases). The germline V gene has CDR1 LGHNT and CDR2 FRNRAP. Trimming removed 2 bases at V and 6 bases at J, with 11 bases between. The CDR3 is 14 amino acids. The CDR3 loop reads CASGLWGRSNEQFF. CDR3 coding DNA: TGTGCTAGTGGTTTGTGGGGGAGGTCCAATGAGCAGTTCTTC.

The V and J genes are TRBV28 and TRBJ2-5, with D unresolved. Germline-derived CDR1 and CDR2 are MDHEN and SYDVKM. The CDR3 length is 14 residues. V lost 1 base to trimming and J lost 1 base, with 7 bases between them. CDR3 in amino acids: CASSLLAVQETQYF. DNA of the CDR3: TGTGCCAGCAGTTTATTGGCAGTCCAAGAGACCCAGTACTTC.

The chain is built from TRBV27 and TRBJ1-5; D unclear. Germline V gene lookup returns CDR1 MNHEY and CDR2 SMNVEV (reference sequence). CDR3 length: 12 amino acids. With 5 bases removed from V and 1 base from J, the gap between germline ends came to 3 bases. The CDR3 nucleotides read TGTGCCAGCAGTCAAAGCAATCAGCCCCAGCATTTT. Translating it yields CASSQSNQPQHF.

The chain employs TRBV5-6 and TRBJ2-1; the D gene is possibly TRBD2 (5 bases). Between the trimmed V and J ends, which lost 2 bases and 8 bases, there was a span of 14 bases. Germline CDR1 and CDR2: SGHDT and YYEEEE. The length of the CDR3 is 14 residues. The CDR3, as DNA: TGTGCCAGCAGCTTCGGGGTAGCGAGCCATGAGCAGTTCTTC. Protein product: CASSFGVASHEQFF. The variable domain in full, with the rest retrieved from reference TRBV5-6 and TRBJ2-1, is DAGVTQSPTHLIKTRGQQVTLRCSPKSGHDTVSWYQQALGQGPQFIFQYYEEEERQRGNFPDRFSGHQFPNYSSELNVNALLLGDSALYLCASSFGVASHEQFFGPGTRLTVL.

V and J are TRBV6-5 and TRBJ1-2; no firm D call. The CDR3 spans 14 residues. The germline V gene encodes CDR1 MNHEY and CDR2 SVGAGI. Trimming pared 6 bases from V and 5 bases from J, leaving 16 bases between. The CDR3 nucleotides are TGTGCCAGCAGGAGGGCCCAGGCGATTTATGGCTACACCTTC. Its translation: CASRRAQAIYGYTF.

There are a few counts of this clone. The chain links TRBV2 to TRBJ1-1, with unresolved D. Deletions cut 4 bases from V and 0 bases from J, with 9 bases between. Germline CDR1 is SNHLY and CDR2 is FYNNEI. The length of the CDR3 is 14 residues. This CDR3 is CASSVKPLNTEAFF. DNA for the CDR3: TGTGCCAGCAGTGTAAAGCCTTTGAACACTGAAGCTTTCTTT.

This clone was observed a few times. V is TRBV28 and J is TRBJ2-7; 9 bases are shared with TRBD2. This CDR3 has 15 amino acids. Germline-derived CDR1 and CDR2 are MDHEN and SYDVKM. The trim removed 4 bases at V and 3 bases at J, leaving 7 bases unmatched. The CDR3 bases are TGTGCCAGCAGTTCCCGGGGAGCGGGAGGCTACGAGCAGTACTTC. Amino acids: CASSSRGAGGYEQYF.

A few counts support this clone. The rearrangement links TRBV7-2 to TRBJ2-7, with 11 bases matching TRBD2. The trim removed 5 bases at V and 3 bases at J, leaving 9 bases unmatched. This CDR3 contains 16 residues. Germline assignment: CDR1 SGHTA and CDR2 FQGNSA. The CDR3 is CASSPPGTSGLYEQYF. Here the CDR3 DNA reads TGTGCCAGCAGCCCCCCCGGGACTAGCGGCCTCTACGAGCAGTACTTC.

This chain links TRBV4-2 with TRBJ2-2; tentative D call: TRBD2 (5 bases). CDR1 is LGHNA, CDR2 YNFKEQ, per germline. V lost 0 bases and J lost 6, with 14 bases in between. The length of the CDR3 is 16 residues. CDR3 DNA: TGTGCCAGCAGCCAAGAAGCAAGGGAGATTTCCGGGGAGCTGTTTTTT. Its translation is CASSQEAREISGELFF.

J is TRBJ2-7 and V is TRBV27; perhaps TRBD1 as D (6 bases). The CDR3 runs 14 residues. Germline V gene sequence: CDR1 MNHEY, CDR2 SMNVEV (reference sequence). The ends were cut back, 7 bases at V and 7 bases at J, with 20 bases in the middle. The CDR3 nucleotides read TGTGCCAGCAAGATAAACAGGGACCAGGCAGAGCAGTACTTC. Protein sequence: CASKINRDQAEQYF.

The rearrangement links TRBV19 to TRBJ2-7, with D uncertain. This CDR3 contains 15 residues. The germline CDR1 and CDR2 sequences are LNHDA and SQIVND (reference sequence). Deletions cut 5 bases from V and 5 bases from J, with 19 bases between. This CDR3 reads CASSGGNSWNHEQYF. The CDR3 bases are TGTGCCAGTAGTGGTGGAAACAGTTGGAATCACGAGCAGTACTTC.

This clone came up a few times. V is TRBV5-6 and J is TRBJ2-5, with D tentatively TRBD1 (6 bases). The CDR3 runs 16 residues. V lost 3 bases and J lost 2, with 17 bases in between. CDR1 is SGHDT and CDR2 is YYEEEE in the germline V gene. In DNA form, the CDR3 reads TGTGCCAGCAGCTCCAAGGGACACAGAGGGCAAGAGACCCAGTACTTC. Translating it yields CASSSKGHRGQETQYF.